This T cell receptor beta chain was profiled in a study of regulatory T cells in long-lasting Graves disease. Study overall: Less than 3 months of antithyroid drugs had been taken by newly diagnosed Graves' patients.

HTBI primers from iRepertoire and Arm-PCR of CDR3 regions yielded the TCR beta libraries. In TCRdb, the multiplex PCR reads were re-called with MiXCR into one record per CDR3 protein. The sample has 550,000 to 650,000 distinct CDR3 sequences, about 16% seen once. Specified time point: newly diagnosed GD, antithyroid drugs for less than 3 months. TCR sequences were obtained from RNA taken from PBMCs. V dropped 4 bases and J dropped 0 bases, with 9 bases sitting between them. Germline-derived CDR1 and CDR2 are SQVTM and ANQGSEA. The CDR3 runs 13 residues. Separately, the same data were catalogued under a study of T cells in Graves' hyperthyroidism and ophthalmopathy.

The chain recombines TRBV29-1 with TRBJ1-1; unclear D gene. The TCR comes from a man aged 18 to 29 with Graves disease. Sequenced material: peripheral blood mononuclear cells (PBMCs), taken at new diagnosis, from a patient treated with antithyroid drugs. The CDR3 coding sequence is TGCAGCGTTGTCCGAAAAATGAACACTGAAGCTTTCTTT. Its translation: CSVVRKMNTEAFF.